The TCR beta chain under discussion was sequenced for a study of CD8 T cells in ankylosing spondylitis. TCRdb used MiXCR to reprocess the 5' RACE reads, holding one entry per CDR3 protein. The sample has about 110,000 distinct CDR3 sequences; about 25% are singletons. This clonotype was recorded many times. Germline V gene lookup returns CDR1 LGHDT and CDR2 YNNKEL (reference sequence). This CDR3 contains 15 residues. Trimming removed 0 bases from V and 4 bases from J, with 13 bases in between. V usage is TRBV3-1 and J usage is TRBJ2-7; no clear D gene. The receptor was derived from a male donor with ankylosing spondylitis. Sequencing input: synovial fluid, either unsorted or a sorted T cell fraction (not recorded which). The CDR3 bases are TGTGCCAGCAGCCAAGATTCAGGACGGATTTACGAGCAGTACTTC. It is translated as CASSQDSGRIYEQYF.